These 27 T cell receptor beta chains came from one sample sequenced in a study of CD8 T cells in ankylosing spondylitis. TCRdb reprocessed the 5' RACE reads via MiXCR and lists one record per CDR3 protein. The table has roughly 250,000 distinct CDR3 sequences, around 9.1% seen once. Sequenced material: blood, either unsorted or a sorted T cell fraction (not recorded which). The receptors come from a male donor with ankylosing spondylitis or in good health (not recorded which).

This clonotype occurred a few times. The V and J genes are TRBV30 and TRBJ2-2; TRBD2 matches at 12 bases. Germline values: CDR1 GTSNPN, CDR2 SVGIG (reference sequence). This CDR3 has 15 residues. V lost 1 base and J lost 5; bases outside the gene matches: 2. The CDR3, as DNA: TGTGCCTGGAGTGCCGGGACTAGCGGGACCGGGGAGCTGTTTTTT. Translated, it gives CAWSAGTSGTGELFF.

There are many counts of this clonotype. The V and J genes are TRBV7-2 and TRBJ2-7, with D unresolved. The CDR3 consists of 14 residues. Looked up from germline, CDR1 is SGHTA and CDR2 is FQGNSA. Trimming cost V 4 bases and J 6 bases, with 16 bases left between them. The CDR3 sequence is CASSSRLDMGEQYF. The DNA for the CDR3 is TGTGCCAGCAGCTCACGGCTAGATATGGGCGAGCAGTACTTC.

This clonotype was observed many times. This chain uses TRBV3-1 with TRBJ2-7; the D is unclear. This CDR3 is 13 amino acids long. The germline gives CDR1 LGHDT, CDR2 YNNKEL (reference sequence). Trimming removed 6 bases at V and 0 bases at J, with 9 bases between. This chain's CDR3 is CASSLYLSYEQYF. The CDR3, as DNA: TGTGCCAGCAGTCTCTACCTCTCCTACGAGCAGTACTTC.

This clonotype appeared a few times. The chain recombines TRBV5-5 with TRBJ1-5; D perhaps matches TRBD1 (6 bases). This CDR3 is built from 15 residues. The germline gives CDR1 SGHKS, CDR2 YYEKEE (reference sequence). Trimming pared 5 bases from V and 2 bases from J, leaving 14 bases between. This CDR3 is CASRGTPEGNQPQHF. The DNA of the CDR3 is TGTGCCAGCAGAGGGACACCCGAGGGCAATCAGCCCCAGCATTTT.

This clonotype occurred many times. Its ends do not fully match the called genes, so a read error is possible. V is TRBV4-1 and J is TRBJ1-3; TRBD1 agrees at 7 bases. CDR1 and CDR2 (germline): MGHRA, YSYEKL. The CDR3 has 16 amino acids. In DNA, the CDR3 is TGCGCCAGCACCCAAGGTCCCCGACAGGGAGGAAACACCATATATTTT. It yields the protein CASTQGPRQGGNTIYF.

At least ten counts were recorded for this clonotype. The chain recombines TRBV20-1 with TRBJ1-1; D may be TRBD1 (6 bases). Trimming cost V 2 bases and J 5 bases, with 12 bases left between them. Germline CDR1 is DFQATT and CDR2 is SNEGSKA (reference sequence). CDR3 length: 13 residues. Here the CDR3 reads CSARITGYTEAFF. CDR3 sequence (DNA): TGCAGTGCTAGAATAACAGGGTATACTGAAGCTTTCTTT.

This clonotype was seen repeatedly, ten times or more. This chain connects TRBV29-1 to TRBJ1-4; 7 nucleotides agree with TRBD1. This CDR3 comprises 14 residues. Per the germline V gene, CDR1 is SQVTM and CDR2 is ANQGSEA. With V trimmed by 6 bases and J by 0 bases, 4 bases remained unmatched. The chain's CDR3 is CSVDRKATNEKLFF. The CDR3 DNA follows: TGCAGCGTGGACAGGAAGGCAACTAATGAAAAACTGTTTTTT.

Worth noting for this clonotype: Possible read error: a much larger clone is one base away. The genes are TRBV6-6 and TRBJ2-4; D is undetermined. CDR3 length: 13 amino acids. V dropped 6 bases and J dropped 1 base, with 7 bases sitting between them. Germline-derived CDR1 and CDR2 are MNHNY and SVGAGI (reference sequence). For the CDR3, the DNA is TGTGCCAGCAGGGTCAGGGCCAAAAACATTCAGTACTTC. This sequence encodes CASRVRAKNIQYF.

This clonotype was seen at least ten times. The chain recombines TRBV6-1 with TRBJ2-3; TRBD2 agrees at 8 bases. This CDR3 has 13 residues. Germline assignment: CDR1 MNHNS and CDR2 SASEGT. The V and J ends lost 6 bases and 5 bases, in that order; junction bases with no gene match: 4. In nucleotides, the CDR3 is TGTGCCAGCAGCGACGGGGGGGGAGATACGCAGTATTTT. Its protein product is CASSDGGGDTQYF.

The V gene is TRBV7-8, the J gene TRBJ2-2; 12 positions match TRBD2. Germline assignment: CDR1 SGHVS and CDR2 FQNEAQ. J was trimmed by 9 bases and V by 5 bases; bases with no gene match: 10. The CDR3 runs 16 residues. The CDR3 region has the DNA TGTGCCAGCAGCCCTAGCGGGAGGGCCAGTCGGCGGGAGCTGTTTTTT. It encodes CASSPSGRASRRELFF.

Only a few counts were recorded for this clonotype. CDR3 region: CASSPGTAASYGYTF. CDR3 DNA sequence: TGTGCCAGCAGTCCAGGGACAGCGGCAAGCTATGGCTACACCTTC. The rearrangement joins TRBV7-9 to TRBJ1-2, with 7 bases lining up with TRBD1. CDR1 and CDR2 from the germline V gene are SEHNR and FQNEAQ (reference sequence). Trimming cost V 6 bases and J 4 bases; bases outside gene matches: 11. The CDR3 is made up of 15 amino acids.

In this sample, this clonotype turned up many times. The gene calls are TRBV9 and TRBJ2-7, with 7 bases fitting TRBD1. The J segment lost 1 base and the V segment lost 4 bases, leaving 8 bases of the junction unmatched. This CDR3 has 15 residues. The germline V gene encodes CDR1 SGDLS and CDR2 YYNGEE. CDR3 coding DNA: TGTGCCAGCAGCCCTCGGGACAGCGGATCCTACGAGCAGTACTTC. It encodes CASSPRDSGSYEQYF.

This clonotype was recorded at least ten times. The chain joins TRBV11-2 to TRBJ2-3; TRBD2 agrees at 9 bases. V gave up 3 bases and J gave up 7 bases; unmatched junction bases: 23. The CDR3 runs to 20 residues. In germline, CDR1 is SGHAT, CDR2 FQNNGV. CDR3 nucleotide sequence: TGTGCCAGCAGCTTCGACCCCATCGGCCCCGTAGCGGGGGAGGGGAATACGCAGTATTTT. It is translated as CASSFDPIGPVAGEGNTQYF.

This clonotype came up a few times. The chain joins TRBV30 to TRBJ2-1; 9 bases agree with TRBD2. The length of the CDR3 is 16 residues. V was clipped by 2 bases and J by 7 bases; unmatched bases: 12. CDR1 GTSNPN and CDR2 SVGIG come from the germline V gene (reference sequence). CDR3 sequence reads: CAWSLPWRGGGNEQFF. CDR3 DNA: TGTGCCTGGAGTCTCCCCTGGCGGGGGGGCGGAAATGAGCAGTTCTTC. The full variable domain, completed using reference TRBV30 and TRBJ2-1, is SQTIHQWPATLVQPVGSPLSLECTVEGTSNPNLYWYRQAAGRGLQLLFYSVGIGQISSEVPQNLSASRPQDRQFILSSKKLLLSDSGFYLCAWSLPWRGGGNEQFFGPGTRLTVL.

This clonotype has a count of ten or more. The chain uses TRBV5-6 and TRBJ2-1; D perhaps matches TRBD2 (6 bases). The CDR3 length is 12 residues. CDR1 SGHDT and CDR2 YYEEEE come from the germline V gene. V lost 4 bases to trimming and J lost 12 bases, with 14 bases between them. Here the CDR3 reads CASSPPRGGQFF. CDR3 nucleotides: TGTGCCAGCAGCCCCCCGCGGGGCGGGCAGTTCTTC.

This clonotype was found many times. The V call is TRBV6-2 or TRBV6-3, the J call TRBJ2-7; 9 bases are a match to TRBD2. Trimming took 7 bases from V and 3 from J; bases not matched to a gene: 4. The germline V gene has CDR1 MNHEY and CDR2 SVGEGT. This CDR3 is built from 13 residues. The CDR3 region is CASTTSGHYEQYF. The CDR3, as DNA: TGTGCCAGCACGACTAGCGGCCACTACGAGCAGTACTTC.

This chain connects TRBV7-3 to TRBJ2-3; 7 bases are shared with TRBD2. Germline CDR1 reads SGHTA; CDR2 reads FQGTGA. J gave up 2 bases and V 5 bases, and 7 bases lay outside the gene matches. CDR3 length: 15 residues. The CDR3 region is CASSPTGTTTDTQYF. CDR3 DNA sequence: TGTGCCAGCAGCCCGACCGGGACTACCACAGATACGCAGTATTTT.

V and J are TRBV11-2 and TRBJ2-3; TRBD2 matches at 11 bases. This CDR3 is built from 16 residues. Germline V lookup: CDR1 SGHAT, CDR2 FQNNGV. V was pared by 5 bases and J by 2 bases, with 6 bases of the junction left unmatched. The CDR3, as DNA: TGTGCCAGCAGCCGAGGGACTAGCGGCCCCACAGATACGCAGTATTTT. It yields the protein CASSRGTSGPTDTQYF.

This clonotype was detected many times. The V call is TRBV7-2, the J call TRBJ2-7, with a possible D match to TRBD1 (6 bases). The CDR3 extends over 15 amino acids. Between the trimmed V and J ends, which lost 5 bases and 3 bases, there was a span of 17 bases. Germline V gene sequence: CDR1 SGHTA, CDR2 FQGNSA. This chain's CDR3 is CASSTVQGLGYEQYF. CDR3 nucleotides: TGTGCCAGCAGCACCGTACAGGGTCTGGGCTACGAGCAGTACTTC.

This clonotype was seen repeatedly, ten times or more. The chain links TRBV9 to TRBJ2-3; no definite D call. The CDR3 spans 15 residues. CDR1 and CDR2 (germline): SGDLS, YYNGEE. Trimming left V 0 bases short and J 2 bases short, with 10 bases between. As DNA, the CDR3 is TGTGCCAGCAGCGTAGTACCACAGCACACAGATACGCAGTATTTT. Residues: CASSVVPQHTDTQYF. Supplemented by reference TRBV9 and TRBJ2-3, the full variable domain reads DSGVTQTPKHLITATGQRVTLRCSPRSGDLSVYWYQQSLDQGLQFLIQYYNGEERAKGNILERFSAQQFPDLHSELNLSSLELGDSALYFCASSVVPQHTDTQYFGPGTRLTVL.

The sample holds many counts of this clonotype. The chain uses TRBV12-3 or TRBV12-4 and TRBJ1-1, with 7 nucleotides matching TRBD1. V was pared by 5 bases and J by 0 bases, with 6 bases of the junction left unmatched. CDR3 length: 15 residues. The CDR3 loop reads CASSETGPVNTEAFF. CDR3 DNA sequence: TGTGCCAGCAGTGAGACAGGGCCGGTGAACACTGAAGCTTTCTTT.

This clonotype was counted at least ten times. CDR3 coding DNA: TGTGCCAGCATAAGCGGGAGTGGGGTTGAGCAGTTCTTC. Translation: CASISGSGVEQFF. The rearrangement uses TRBV7-9 and TRBJ2-1, with 8 bases that match TRBD2. This CDR3 is 13 amino acids long. CDR1 and CDR2 (germline): SEHNR, FQNEAQ (reference sequence). Unmatched junction bases numbered 8, after V lost 7 bases and J lost 9 bases.

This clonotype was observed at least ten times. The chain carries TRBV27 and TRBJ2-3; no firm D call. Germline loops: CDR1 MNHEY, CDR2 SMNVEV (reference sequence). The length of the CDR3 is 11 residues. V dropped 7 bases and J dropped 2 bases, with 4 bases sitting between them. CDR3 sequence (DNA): TGTGCCAGCAACGTCACAGATACGCAGTATTTT. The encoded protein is CASNVTDTQYF.

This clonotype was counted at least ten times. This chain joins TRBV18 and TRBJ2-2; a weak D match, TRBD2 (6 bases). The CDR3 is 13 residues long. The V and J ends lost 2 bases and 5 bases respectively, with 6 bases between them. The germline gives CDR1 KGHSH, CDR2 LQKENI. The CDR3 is CASSPAGTGELFF. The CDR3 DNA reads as TGTGCCAGCTCACCAGCGGGGACCGGGGAGCTGTTTTTT.

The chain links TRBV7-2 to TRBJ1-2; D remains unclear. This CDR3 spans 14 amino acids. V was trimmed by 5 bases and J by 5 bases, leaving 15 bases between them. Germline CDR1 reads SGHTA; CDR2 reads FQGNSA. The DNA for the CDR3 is TGTGCCAGCAGCCAGGAAGCGGCGGGGTATGGCTACACCTTC. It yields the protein CASSQEAAGYGYTF. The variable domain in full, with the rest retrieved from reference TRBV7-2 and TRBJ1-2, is GAGVSQSPSNKVTEKGKDVELRCDPISGHTALYWYRQSLGQGLEFLIYFQGNSAPDKSGLPSDRFSAERTGGSVSTLTIQRTQQEDSAVYLCASSQEAAGYGYTFGSGTRLTVV.

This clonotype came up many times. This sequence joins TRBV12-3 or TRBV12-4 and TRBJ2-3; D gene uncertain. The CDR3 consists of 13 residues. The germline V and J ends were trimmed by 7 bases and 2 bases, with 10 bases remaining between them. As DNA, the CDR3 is TGTGCCAGCACCCGGACCATCACAGATACGCAGTATTTT. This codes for CASTRTITDTQYF.

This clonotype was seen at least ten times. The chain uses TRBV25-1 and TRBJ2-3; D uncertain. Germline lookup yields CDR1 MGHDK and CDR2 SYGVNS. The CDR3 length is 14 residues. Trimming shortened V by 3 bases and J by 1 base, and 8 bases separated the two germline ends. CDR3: CASSDKDGTDTQYF. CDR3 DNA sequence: TGTGCCAGCAGTGACAAGGATGGCACAGATACGCAGTATTTT.